This section outlines one T cell receptor beta chain sequence together with its context. The assay was immunoSEQ multiplex PCR, and TCRdb's table has in-frame clones only and misses some. The sample consists of 250,000 or so clones, about 90% of them appearing once. This entry belongs to a study of blood T cell repertoires in COVID-19. The CDR3 loop spans 13 amino acids. CDR1 is SGHTA and CDR2 is FQGNSA in the germline V gene. The V segment lost 6 bases and the J segment 6 bases; nucleotides outside the gene matches: 3. This clonotype was sampled from a human donor in a cohort exposed to, infected with or recovered from COVID-19 (not recorded which). The donor label of this sample is uncertain. The rearrangement joins TRBV7-2 to TRBJ1-5, with 9 bases that match TRBD1. The sample taken for sequencing was PBMCs or T cells enriched from blood (not recorded which). The CDR3 DNA reads as TGTGCCAGCAGTTTACAGGGGGCTCAGCCCCAGCATTTT. This sequence encodes CASSLQGAQPQHF.